A single sample is the source of the 15 T cell receptor beta chains below, sequenced in a study of blood T cell repertoires in COVID-19. The data were produced by immunoSEQ multiplex PCR, yet TCRdb's version contains in-frame clones alone and is incomplete. The sample carries around 300,000 clones, about nine tenths recorded once. Sequencing was done on a sample of peripheral blood. The receptors come from a woman in her twenties or thirties with active or convalescent COVID-19.

The V call is TRBV7-2, the J call TRBJ1-3; D ambiguous. V shed 4 bases and J shed 4 bases, with 8 bases lying between them. The CDR3 contains 13 residues. Looked up from germline, CDR1 is SGHTA and CDR2 is FQGNSA. The chain's CDR3 is CASSSTVGNTIYF. CDR3 nucleotide sequence: TGTGCCAGCAGCTCCACAGTGGGAAACACCATATATTTT.

The rearrangement uses TRBV30 and TRBJ1-2; D is perhaps TRBD1 (5 bases). Germline V gene lookup returns CDR1 GTSNPN and CDR2 SVGIG (reference sequence). V lost 0 bases, J lost 9 bases, and 8 bases lay in between. The CDR3 contains 11 residues. CDR3 sequence: CAWSVRGSYTF. In nucleotides, the CDR3 is TGTGCCTGGAGTGTACGGGGGAGCTACACCTTC. Supplemented by reference TRBV30 and TRBJ1-2, the full variable domain reads SQTIHQWPATLVQPVGSPLSLECTVEGTSNPNLYWYRQAAGRGLQLLFYSVGIGQISSEVPQNLSASRPQDRQFILSSKKLLLSDSGFYLCAWSVRGSYTFGSGTRLTVV.

The chain employs TRBV7-9 and TRBJ2-1; the D gene is possibly TRBD1 (6 bases). The CDR3 is 17 amino acids. Germline CDR1 is SEHNR and CDR2 is FQNEAQ (reference sequence). V lost 0 bases and J 1 base, leaving 13 bases between the germline ends. The chain's CDR3 is CASSLAHGTLSYNEQFF. The CDR3 nucleotides are TGTGCCAGCAGCTTAGCCCACGGGACACTTTCCTACAATGAGCAGTTCTTC.

This clone was seen more than once but under ten times. The chain uses TRBV18 and TRBJ1-4; D gene unclear. Germline V gives CDR1 KGHSH, CDR2 LQKENI. V lost 3 bases, J lost 0 bases, and 11 bases lay in between. This CDR3 comprises 16 residues. The CDR3 region is CASSPGQAATNEKLFF. CDR3 DNA: TGTGCCAGCTCACCGGGTCAGGCCGCAACTAATGAAAAACTGTTTTTT.

The genes are TRBV4-1 and TRBJ2-3; 9 bases match TRBD2. The trim removed 0 bases at V and 0 bases at J, leaving 7 bases unmatched. Germline CDR1 is MGHRA and CDR2 is YSYEKL. The CDR3 extends over 18 amino acids. The CDR3 is CASSQEWVAGVSTDTQYF. DNA for the CDR3: TGCGCCAGCAGCCAAGAATGGGTAGCGGGGGTTAGCACAGATACGCAGTATTTT.

The J gene is TRBJ2-1, the V gene TRBV9; 9 nucleotides agree with TRBD1. CDR1 is SGDLS, CDR2 YYNGEE, per germline. The CDR3 runs 15 residues. Germline trimming cut 3 bases from V and 8 bases from J; bases unmatched to any gene: 9. CDR3 DNA sequence: TGTGCCAGCAGCGCACAGGGGGCGCAGAGCGATGAGCAGTTCTTC. Protein sequence: CASSAQGAQSDEQFF.

The CDR3 reads CASSSPPGGSYEQYF. CDR3 nucleotide sequence: TGTGCCAGCAGCTCGCCCCCGGGGGGCTCCTACGAGCAGTACTTC. V gene TRBV5-4 combines with J gene TRBJ2-7; 7 bases align to TRBD2. Germline V gives CDR1 SGHNT, CDR2 YYREEE (reference sequence). After removal of 3 bases from V and 0 bases from J, the junction contained 6 bases not matched to a gene. CDR3 length: 15 amino acids.

The V gene is TRBV9, the J gene TRBJ2-3; TRBD1 matches at 8 bases. The V and J ends lost 1 base and 7 bases, in that order; junction bases with no gene match: 11. CDR3 length: 16 amino acids. Germline V gives CDR1 SGDLS, CDR2 YYNGEE. In DNA, the CDR3 is TGTGCCAGCAGCGTAATGACAGGGGCAATGGGAAATACGCAGTATTTT. This encodes CASSVMTGAMGNTQYF.

CDR3 nucleotides: TGTGCCAGCAGTCTCCGGGAAACCTACGAGCAGTACTTC. Its protein is CASSLRETYEQYF. The chain links TRBV6-1 to TRBJ2-7, with a tentative D call TRBD2 (5 bases). V was pared by 5 bases and J by 2 bases, with 10 bases between. Germline loops: CDR1 MNHNS, CDR2 SASEGT. This CDR3 spans 13 amino acids.

The chain carries TRBV7-2 and TRBJ1-1; possibly TRBD1 for D (5 bases). The V end lost 5 bases, the J end lost 2 bases, and 15 bases lay between the germline ends. CDR1 and CDR2 (germline): SGHTA, FQGNSA. This CDR3 is 15 amino acids long. The CDR3 nucleotides read TGTGCCAGCAGCGACCAGGGTCCACCCAACACTGAAGCTTTCTTT. Its translation: CASSDQGPPNTEAFF.

The chain links TRBV2 to TRBJ2-2; TRBD2 matches at 11 bases. The CDR3 has 16 residues. Germline V gene data show CDR1 as SNHLY and CDR2 as FYNNEI. The V segment lost 4 bases and the J segment 2 bases; nucleotides outside the gene matches: 3. This CDR3 reads CASSGSGGANTGELFF. The CDR3 nucleotides read TGTGCCAGCAGTGGTAGCGGGGGGGCAAACACCGGGGAGCTGTTTTTT.

The chain recombines TRBV7-2 with TRBJ2-7, with 8 bases identical to TRBD2. The V segment lost 1 base and the J segment 5 bases; nucleotides outside the gene matches: 7. This CDR3 region has 15 residues. Germline loops: CDR1 SGHTA, CDR2 FQGNSA. The CDR3 here is CASSLDPGLENEQYF. CDR3 nucleotide sequence: TGTGCCAGCAGCTTAGATCCGGGACTAGAAAACGAGCAGTACTTC.

V is TRBV30 and J is TRBJ1-4, with D perhaps TRBD1 (5 bases). The germline CDR1 and CDR2 sequences are GTSNPN and SVGIG (reference sequence). The V end lost 1 base, the J end lost 11 bases, and 14 bases lay between the germline ends. This CDR3 has 13 residues. Written as DNA, the CDR3 is TGTGCCTGGAGTGGTACTGGGGAGGGGAAACTGTTTTTT. Its protein is CAWSGTGEGKLFF.

V is TRBV5-1 and J is TRBJ1-4, with D unclear. Deletions cut 4 bases from V and 5 bases from J, with 12 bases between. The CDR3 has 14 amino acids. Germline V lookup: CDR1 SGHRS, CDR2 YFSETQ. The CDR3 loop reads CASSPPLENEKLFF. As DNA, the CDR3 is TGCGCCAGCAGCCCCCCCTTGGAGAATGAAAAACTGTTTTTT.

This chain uses TRBV2 with TRBJ1-1; maybe TRBD1 (6 bases). Trimming took off 4 bases at V and 5 bases at J, with 11 bases between the two ends. Germline assignment: CDR1 SNHLY and CDR2 FYNNEI. CDR3 length: 13 amino acids. The CDR3 here is CASSVTGFTEAFF. CDR3 DNA sequence: TGTGCCAGCAGTGTCACAGGGTTTACTGAAGCTTTCTTT.